This T cell receptor beta chain was captured in a study of T cell responses to AZD1222 COVID-19 vaccine. Across the study: Doses given second, at about 4 or about 12 weeks, were pooled. The study's findings and limits: Mapped onto spike, vaccine-associated CD4 TCRs spanned it and were dominant at 160-218 and 743-854. The donor group comprised mostly white British people and more females; the analysis possibly underestimated clonal diversity.

The data were produced by immunoSEQ multiplex PCR, yet TCRdb's version contains in-frame clones alone and is incomplete. The sample comprises around 130,000 clones, about 90% of which are singletons, and more than 4.5% rests with the top ten. V lost 5 bases and J lost 5, with 18 bases in between. Germline values: CDR1 MDHEN, CDR2 SYDVKM. The CDR3 length is 15 residues. Regarding this clone: What it binds is not known.

The sequencing here drew on peripheral blood, taken on day 0 of AZD1222 vaccination. The TCR sequence derives from an adult in good health. This chain uses TRBV28 with TRBJ1-1; tentatively, D is TRBD1 (5 bases). The CDR3 sequence: CASSPHWGVVTEAFF. In nucleotides, the CDR3 is TGTGCCAGCAGTCCCCATTGGGGGGTAGTTACTGAAGCTTTCTTT.